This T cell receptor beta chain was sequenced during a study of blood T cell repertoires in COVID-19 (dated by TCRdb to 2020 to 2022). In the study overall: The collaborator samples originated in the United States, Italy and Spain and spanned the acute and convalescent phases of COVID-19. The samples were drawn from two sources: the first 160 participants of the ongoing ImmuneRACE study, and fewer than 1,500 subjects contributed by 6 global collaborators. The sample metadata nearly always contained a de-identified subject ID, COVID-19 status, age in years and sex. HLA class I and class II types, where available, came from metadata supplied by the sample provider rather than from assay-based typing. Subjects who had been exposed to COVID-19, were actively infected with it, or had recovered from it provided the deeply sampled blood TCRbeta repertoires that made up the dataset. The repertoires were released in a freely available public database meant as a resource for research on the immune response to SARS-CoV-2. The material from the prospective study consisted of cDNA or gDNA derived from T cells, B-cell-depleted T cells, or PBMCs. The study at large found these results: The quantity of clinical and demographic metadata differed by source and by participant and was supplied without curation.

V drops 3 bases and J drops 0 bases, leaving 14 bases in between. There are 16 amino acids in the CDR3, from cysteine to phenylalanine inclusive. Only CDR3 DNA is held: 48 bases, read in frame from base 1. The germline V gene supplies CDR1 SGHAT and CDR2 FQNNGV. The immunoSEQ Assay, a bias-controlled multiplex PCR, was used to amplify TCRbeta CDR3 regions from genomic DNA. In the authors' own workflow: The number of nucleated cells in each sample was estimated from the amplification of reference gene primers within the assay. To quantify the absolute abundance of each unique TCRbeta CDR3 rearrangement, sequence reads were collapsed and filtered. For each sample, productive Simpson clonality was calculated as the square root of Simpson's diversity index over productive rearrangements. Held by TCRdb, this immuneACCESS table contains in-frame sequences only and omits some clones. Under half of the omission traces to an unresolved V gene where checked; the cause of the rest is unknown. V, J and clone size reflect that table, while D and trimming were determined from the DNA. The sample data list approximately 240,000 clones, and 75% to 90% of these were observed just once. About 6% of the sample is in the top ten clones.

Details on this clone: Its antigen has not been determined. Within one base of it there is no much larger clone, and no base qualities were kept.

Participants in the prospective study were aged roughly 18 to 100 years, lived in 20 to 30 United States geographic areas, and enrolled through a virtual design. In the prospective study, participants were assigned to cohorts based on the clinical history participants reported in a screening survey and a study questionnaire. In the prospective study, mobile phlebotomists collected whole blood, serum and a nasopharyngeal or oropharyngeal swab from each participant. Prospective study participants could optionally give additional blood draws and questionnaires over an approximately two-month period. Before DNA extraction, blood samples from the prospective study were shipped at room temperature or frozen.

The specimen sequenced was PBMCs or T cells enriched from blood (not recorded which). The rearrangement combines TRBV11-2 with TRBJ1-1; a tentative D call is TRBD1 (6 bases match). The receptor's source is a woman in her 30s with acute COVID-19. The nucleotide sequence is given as TGTGCCAGCAGCTTTCAGGGGAGGGCTATGAACACTGAAGCTTTCTTT. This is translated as CASSFQGRAMNTEAFF.